This entry describes one TCR beta chain. The sample comes from a study of T-cell reconstitution after alpha-beta-depleted transplantation in children. V lost 5 bases and J lost 5; bases outside the gene matches: 3. The CDR3 runs 12 residues. Preparation of the TCRbeta library was carried out with unique molecular identifiers. TCRdb re-called the PCR reads with MiXCR, one entry per CDR3 protein. The repertoire holds hundreds of thousands of distinct CDR3 sequences, with approximately 13% as singletons. The V gene is TRBV12-3 or TRBV12-4, the J gene TRBJ2-7; 7 nucleotides match TRBD1. This TCR derives from a male patient younger than 18 who had a stem cell transplant for acute myeloid leukemia, so the T cells may come from the graft donor. Sequences were derived from PBMCs, mostly from graft donor cells, sampled 360 days after TCRalphabeta/CD19-depleted stem cell transplant. The CDR3 nucleotides read TGTGCCAGCAGTATCGACAGGGACGAGCAGTACTTC. This encodes CASSIDRDEQYF.